The clone carrying this T cell receptor beta chain was found many times. Its antigen is unknown. Sequencing ends 3 residues short of the CDR3 end; the germline J gene provides the rest. Generated by immunoSEQ multiplex PCR, the TCRdb table keeps only in-frame clones and is missing some. The specimen has tens of thousands of clones, none found just once. CDR3 length: 13 amino acids. Trimming shortened V by 3 bases and J by 5 bases, and 9 bases separated the two germline ends. Germline V gene sequence: CDR1 KGHSH, CDR2 LQKENI. The data are from a study of T cell clonality in common variable immunodeficiency. General study results and limits: Compared with healthy controls, CVID subjects showed increased TCRbeta clonality, mostly in about a third. Fewer TCRbeta clones were shared among CVID subjects than controls.

Sequencing used peripheral blood mononuclear cells. The source is a person aged 18 to 70 in good health. The V and J genes are TRBV18 and TRBJ2-3; D gene ambiguous. The covered CDR3 bases are TGTGCCAGCTCACCGTTGAGGCAAGATACG. Its translation: CASSPLRQDT. The CDR3, in full, reads CASSPLRQDTQYF.